Given below is one T cell receptor (beta chain) in context. Its antigen is currently unknown. The entry originates in a study of response to subunit inactivated influenza vaccine. Points from the study as a whole: There was a suggestion from the authors that each seasonal influenza vaccination recruits few new T cells.

The CDR3 extends over 17 amino acids. V shed 4 bases and J shed 5 bases, with 23 bases lying between them. Germline CDR1 SGHDT, CDR2 YYEEEE. In TCRdb, the RT-PCR reads were re-called with MiXCR into one record per CDR3 protein. Here the sample spans roughly 700,000 distinct CDR3 sequences, 11% to 15% being singletons. The rearrangement links TRBV5-6 to TRBJ2-3; a possible D gene is TRBD2 (6 bases). The sequence was collected from a man in his fifties or sixties who received an inactivated influenza vaccine. The material sequenced was PBMCs from blood, taken 14 to 15 days before vaccination. CDR3 sequence (DNA): TGTGCCAGCAGCCCCCCCGTCTTGGAGGGAGGCCGAGATACGCAGTATTTT. Its protein is CASSPPVLEGGRDTQYF.